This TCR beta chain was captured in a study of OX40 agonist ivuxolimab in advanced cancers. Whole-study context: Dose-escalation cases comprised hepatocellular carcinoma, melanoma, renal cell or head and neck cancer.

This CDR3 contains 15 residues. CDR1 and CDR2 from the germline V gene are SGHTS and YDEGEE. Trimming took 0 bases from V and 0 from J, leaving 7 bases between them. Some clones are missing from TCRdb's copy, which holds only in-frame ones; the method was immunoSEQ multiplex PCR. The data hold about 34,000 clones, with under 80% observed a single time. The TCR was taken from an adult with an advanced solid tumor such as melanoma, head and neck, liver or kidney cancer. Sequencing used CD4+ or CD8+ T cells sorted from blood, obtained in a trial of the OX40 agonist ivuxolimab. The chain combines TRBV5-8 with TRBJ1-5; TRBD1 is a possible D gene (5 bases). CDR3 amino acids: CASSLGGVSNQPQHF. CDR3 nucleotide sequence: TGTGCCAGCAGCTTGGGGGGGGTTAGCAATCAGCCCCAGCATTTT.